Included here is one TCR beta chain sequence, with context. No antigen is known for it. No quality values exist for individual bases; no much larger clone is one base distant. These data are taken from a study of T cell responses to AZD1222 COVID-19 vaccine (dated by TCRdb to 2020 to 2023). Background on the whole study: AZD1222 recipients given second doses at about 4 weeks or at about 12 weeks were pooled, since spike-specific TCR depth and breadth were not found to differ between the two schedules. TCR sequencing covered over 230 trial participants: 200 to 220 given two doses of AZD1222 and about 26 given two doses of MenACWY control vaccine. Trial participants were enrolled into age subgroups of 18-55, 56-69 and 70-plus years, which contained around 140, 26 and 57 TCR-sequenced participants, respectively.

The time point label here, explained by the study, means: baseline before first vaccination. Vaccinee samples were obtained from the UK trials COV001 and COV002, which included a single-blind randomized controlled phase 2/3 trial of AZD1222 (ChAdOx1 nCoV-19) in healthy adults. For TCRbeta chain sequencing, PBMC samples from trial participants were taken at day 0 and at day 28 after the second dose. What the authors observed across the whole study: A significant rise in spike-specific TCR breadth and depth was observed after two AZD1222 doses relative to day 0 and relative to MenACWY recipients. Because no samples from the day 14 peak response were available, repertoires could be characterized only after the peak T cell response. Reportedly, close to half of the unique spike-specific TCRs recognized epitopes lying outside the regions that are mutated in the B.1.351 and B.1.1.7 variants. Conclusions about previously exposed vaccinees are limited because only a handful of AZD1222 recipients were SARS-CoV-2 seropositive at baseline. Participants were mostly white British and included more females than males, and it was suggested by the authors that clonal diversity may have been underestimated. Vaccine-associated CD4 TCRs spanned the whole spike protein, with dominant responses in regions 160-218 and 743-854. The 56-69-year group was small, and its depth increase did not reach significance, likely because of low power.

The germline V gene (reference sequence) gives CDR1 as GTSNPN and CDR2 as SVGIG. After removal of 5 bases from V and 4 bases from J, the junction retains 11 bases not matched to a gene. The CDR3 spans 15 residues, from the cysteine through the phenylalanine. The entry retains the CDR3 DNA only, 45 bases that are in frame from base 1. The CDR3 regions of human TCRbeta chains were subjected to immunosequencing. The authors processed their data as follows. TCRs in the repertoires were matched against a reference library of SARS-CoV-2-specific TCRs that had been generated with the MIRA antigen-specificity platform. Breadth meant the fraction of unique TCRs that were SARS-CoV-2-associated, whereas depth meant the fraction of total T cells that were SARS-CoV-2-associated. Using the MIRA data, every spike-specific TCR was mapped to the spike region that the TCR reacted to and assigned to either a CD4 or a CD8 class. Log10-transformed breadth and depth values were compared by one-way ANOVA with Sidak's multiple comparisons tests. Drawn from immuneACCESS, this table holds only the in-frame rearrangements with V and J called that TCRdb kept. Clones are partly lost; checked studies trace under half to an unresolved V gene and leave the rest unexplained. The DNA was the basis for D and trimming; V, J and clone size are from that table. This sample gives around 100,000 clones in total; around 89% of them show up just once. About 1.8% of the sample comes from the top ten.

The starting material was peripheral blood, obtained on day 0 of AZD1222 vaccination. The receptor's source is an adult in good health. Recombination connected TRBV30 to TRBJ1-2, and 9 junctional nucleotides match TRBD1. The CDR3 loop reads CAWEGQGSVSYGYTF. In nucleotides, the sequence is TGTGCCTGGGAGGGACAGGGCTCTGTCTCCTATGGCTACACCTTC.